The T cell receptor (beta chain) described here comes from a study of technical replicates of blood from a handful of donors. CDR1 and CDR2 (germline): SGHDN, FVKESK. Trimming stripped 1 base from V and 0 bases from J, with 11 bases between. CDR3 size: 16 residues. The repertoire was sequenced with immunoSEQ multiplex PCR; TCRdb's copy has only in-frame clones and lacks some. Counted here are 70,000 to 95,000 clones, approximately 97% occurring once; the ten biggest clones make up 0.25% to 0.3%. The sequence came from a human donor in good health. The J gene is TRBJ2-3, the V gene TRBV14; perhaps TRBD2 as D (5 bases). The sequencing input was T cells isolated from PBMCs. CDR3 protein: CASSQGTGFSTDTQYF. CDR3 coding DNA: TGTGCCAGCAGCCAAGGGACTGGCTTTAGCACAGATACGCAGTATTTT. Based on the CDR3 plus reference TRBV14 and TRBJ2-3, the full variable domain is EAGVTQFPSHSVIEKGQTVTLRCDPISGHDNLYWYRRVMGKEIKFLLHFVKESKQDESGMPNNRFLAERTGGTYSTLKVQPAELEDSGVYFCASSQGTGFSTDTQYFGPGTRLTVL.